These 3 T cell receptor beta chains originate from one sample sequenced in a study of long-term antiretroviral therapy in people with HIV. Version v3.0 of the immunoSEQ assay ran at survey level. Here immunoSEQ multiplex PCR was the method, and the copy in TCRdb shows in-frame clones only, minus some. The table lists 17,000 or so clones, roughly nine tenths of them singletons. The material was unsorted PBMCs, obtained 0.3 years after starting antiretroviral therapy. These receptors originate from a man in his fifties or sixties with HIV.

The chain joins TRBV7-9 to TRBJ1-2; TRBD1 agrees at 8 bases. V shed 5 bases, J shed 5 bases, and the junction held 4 bases outside the gene matches. The CDR3 extends over 13 amino acids. Germline V gene sequence: CDR1 SEHNR, CDR2 FQNEAQ (reference sequence). CDR3 region: CASSLGTGYGYTF. The DNA for the CDR3 is TGTGCCAGCAGCCTCGGGACAGGATATGGCTACACCTTC.

In its sample, this clone was seen once. The chain uses TRBV7-2 and TRBJ2-5; D may be TRBD2 (7 bases). This CDR3 is 14 amino acids long. Germline-derived CDR1 and CDR2 are SGHTA and FQGNSA. Trimming removed 5 bases from V and 5 bases from J, with 15 bases in between. CDR3 sequence reads: CASSRGAGGETQYF. Here the CDR3 DNA reads TGTGCCAGCAGCCGGGGGGCCGGAGGGGAGACCCAGTACTTC.

J is TRBJ2-3 and V is TRBV11-2, with D possibly TRBD2 on 7 matching bases. Germline loops: CDR1 SGHAT, CDR2 FQNNGV. Deletions cut 4 bases from V and 3 bases from J, with 17 bases between. The CDR3 extends over 16 amino acids. Here the CDR3 DNA reads TGTGCCAGCAGCTGGGGGGGCAGCGGGGTGACAGATACGCAGTATTTT. This sequence encodes CASSWGGSGVTDTQYF.